Shown below are 24 T cell receptor beta chains from a single sample sequenced in a study of cytomegalovirus exposure and HLA in healthy donors. Primers included in the PCR were 60 Vbeta and 13 Jbeta primers. TCRdb's table, derived via immunoSEQ multiplex PCR, lists solely in-frame clones and lacks some. The sample records about 79,000 clones, approximately 70% being singletons. Sequencing was done on a sample of PBMCs. Every receptor here comes from a man aged 60 to 69 in good health and CMV-seronegative.

The rearrangement uses TRBV30 and TRBJ1-3; D might be TRBD1 (5 bases). This CDR3 has 14 residues. CDR1 and CDR2 (germline): GTSNPN, SVGIG (reference sequence). Between the trimmed V and J ends, which lost 0 bases and 2 bases, there was a span of 8 bases. This CDR3 is CAWSVRGAGNTIYF. Here the CDR3 DNA reads TGTGCCTGGAGTGTACGGGGGGCTGGAAACACCATATATTTT.

This clone was observed a few times. The chain recombines TRBV4-1 with TRBJ2-1; TRBD2 agrees at 9 bases. CDR1 is MGHRA and CDR2 is YSYEKL in the germline V gene. V gave up 0 bases and J gave up 8 bases; unmatched junction bases: 11. CDR3 size: 17 residues. The CDR3 nucleotides read TGCGCCAGCAGCCAAGATTCTGGGCGGGGGGGCAGGTATGAGCAGTTCTTC. This translates into CASSQDSGRGGRYEQFF.

The chain is built from TRBV6-5 and TRBJ1-2, with 7 bases identical to TRBD1. In germline, CDR1 is MNHEY, CDR2 SVGAGI. The CDR3 spans 14 residues. V gave up 2 bases and J gave up 5 bases; unmatched junction bases: 5. The CDR3: CASSYGRGTYGYTF. CDR3 nucleotides: TGTGCCAGCAGTTACGGCAGGGGGACTTATGGCTACACCTTC.

The V gene is TRBV5-1, the J gene TRBJ1-1; a weak D match, TRBD1 (6 bases). The CDR3 extends over 14 amino acids. The germline V gene encodes CDR1 SGHRS and CDR2 YFSETQ. With 2 bases removed from V and 4 bases from J, the gap between germline ends came to 12 bases. CDR3 sequence reads: CASSFSGQSTEAFF. The CDR3 nucleotides read TGCGCCAGCAGCTTTTCTGGACAGAGCACTGAAGCTTTCTTT.

This sequence joins TRBV5-1 and TRBJ2-2; 10 bases match TRBD2. The CDR3 spans 17 residues. The trim removed 0 bases at V and 3 bases at J, leaving 5 bases unmatched. Germline CDR1 reads SGHRS; CDR2 reads YFSETQ. The CDR3 spells CASSLEAGGPDTGELFF. DNA for the CDR3: TGCGCCAGCAGCTTGGAAGCGGGAGGGCCGGACACCGGGGAGCTGTTTTTT.

This CDR3 reads CASRPLSHGQFF. In DNA, the CDR3 is TGTGCCAGCAGGCCTCTCTCTCACGGGCAGTTCTTC. V and J are TRBV28 and TRBJ2-1; the D is unclear. The germline gives CDR1 MDHEN, CDR2 SYDVKM. V dropped 6 bases and J dropped 12 bases, with 15 bases sitting between them. This CDR3 has 12 amino acids.

V gene TRBV5-4 combines with J gene TRBJ2-5; D call uncertain. Germline values: CDR1 SGHNT, CDR2 YYREEE (reference sequence). This CDR3 region has 15 residues. Trimming left V 4 bases short and J 2 bases short, with 15 bases between. The CDR3 coding sequence is TGTGCCAGCAGCACCCCCGCAGGTCTACAAGAGACCCAGTACTTC. This encodes CASSTPAGLQETQYF. The variable domain in full, completed from reference TRBV5-4 and TRBJ2-5, reads ETGVTQSPTHLIKTRGQQVTLRCSSQSGHNTVSWYQQALGQGPQFIFQYYREEENGRGNFPPRFSGLQFPNYSSELNVNALELDDSALYLCASSTPAGLQETQYFGPGTRLLVL.

The chain has TRBV4-3 and TRBJ1-1, with D perhaps matching TRBD1 (5 bases). Germline V CDR1 and CDR2: LGHNA, YSLEER. There are 19 residues in the CDR3. Trimming pared 4 bases from V and 3 bases from J, leaving 27 bases between. This CDR3 is CASSRSRPTGASTYTEAFF. The CDR3 region has the DNA TGCGCCAGCAGCCGCTCCAGGCCCACAGGAGCTTCGACCTACACTGAAGCTTTCTTT.

The chain combines TRBV7-9 with TRBJ2-7; 12 bases line up with TRBD2. This CDR3 has 15 residues. Germline V CDR1 and CDR2: SEHNR, FQNEAQ (reference sequence). With V trimmed by 4 bases and J by 2 bases, 3 bases remained unmatched. This CDR3 reads CASSSGTSGPYEQYF. CDR3 nucleotide sequence: TGTGCCAGCAGCTCCGGGACTAGCGGGCCCTACGAGCAGTACTTC.

The chain joins TRBV11-2 to TRBJ1-2; D is ambiguous. Looked up from germline, CDR1 is SGHAT and CDR2 is FQNNGV. V dropped 7 bases and J dropped 8 bases, with 20 bases sitting between them. The CDR3 spans 14 residues. The CDR3 DNA is TGTGCCAGCACCCAAGCCGGCTCCCCGGGGGGCTACACCTTC. Translation gives CASTQAGSPGGYTF.

The rearrangement uses TRBV6-1 and TRBJ2-5, with 11 bases identical to TRBD2. The CDR3 length is 15 residues. Germline CDR1 is MNHNS and CDR2 is SASEGT. V was clipped by 6 bases and J by 3 bases; unmatched bases: 6. The CDR3 loop reads CASRELAGEKETQYF. The DNA for the CDR3 is TGTGCCAGCAGGGAACTAGCGGGGGAAAAAGAGACCCAGTACTTC.

This clone was seen once. At one of its ends the junction is not consistent with the germline gene, which may arise from a read error. V is TRBV7-6 and J is TRBJ2-2; weak D call: TRBD1 (6 bases). Looked up from germline, CDR1 is SGHVS and CDR2 is FNYEAQ. The CDR3 runs to 16 residues. Here the CDR3 DNA reads TGTGCCAGCAGCTTAGCGGCCAGGGGAAACAACGGGGAGCTGTTTTTT. As protein: CASSLAARGNNGELFF. Based on the CDR3 plus reference TRBV7-6 and TRBJ2-2, the full variable domain is GAGVSQSPRYKVTKRGQDVALRCDPISGHVSLYWYRQALGQGPEFLTYFNYEAQQDKSGLPNDRFSAERPEGSISTLTIQRTEQRDSAMYRCASSLAARGNNGELFFGEGSRLTVL.

The genes are TRBV7-7 and TRBJ2-2; D is possibly TRBD2 (6 bases). Between the trimmed V and J ends, which lost 1 base and 6 bases, there was a span of 9 bases. This CDR3 is built from 14 residues. Per germline, CDR1 SSHAT and CDR2 FNYEAQ (reference sequence). The CDR3 region has the DNA TGTGCCAGCAGCTTAGTGGGAGGTTCCGGGGAGCTGTTTTTT. It is translated as CASSLVGGSGELFF.

As to this clone: This same CDR3 is encoded by further DNA sequences in the sample. The chain is built from TRBV18 and TRBJ1-1; TRBD1 matches at 11 bases. The CDR3 extends over 15 amino acids. V lost 2 bases to trimming and J lost 3 bases; unmatched junction nucleotides: 2. Germline values: CDR1 KGHSH, CDR2 LQKENI. DNA for the CDR3: TGTGCCAGCTCACCAGTGGGACAGGGGGACACTGAAGCTTTCTTT. The encoded protein is CASSPVGQGDTEAFF.

The chain recombines TRBV4-1 with TRBJ2-7; no clear D. Germline V CDR1 and CDR2: MGHRA, YSYEKL. V lost 4 bases and J lost 2, with 9 bases in between. The CDR3 has 13 residues. In DNA form, the CDR3 reads TGCGCCAGCAGCCCTCGAGAAACCTACGAGCAGTACTTC. Residues: CASSPRETYEQYF.

The sample holds one count of this clone. The chain is built from TRBV5-1 and TRBJ2-3; the D is unclear. In germline, CDR1 is SGHRS, CDR2 YFSETQ. CDR3 length equals 14 residues. V lost 0 bases, J lost 4 bases, and 9 bases lay in between. CDR3 DNA: TGCGCCAGCAGCTTGGTCCCAGTCCCAGATACGCAGTATTTT. Protein sequence: CASSLVPVPDTQYF. Full variable domain (outside the CDR3, taken from reference TRBV5-1 and TRBJ2-3): KAGVTQTPRYLIKTRGQQVTLSCSPISGHRSVSWYQQTPGQGLQFLFEYFSETQRNKGNFPGRFSGRQFSNSRSEMNVSTLELGDSALYLCASSLVPVPDTQYFGPGTRLTVL.

This chain joins TRBV13 and TRBJ1-1; a possible D gene is TRBD1 (6 bases). The CDR3 contains 16 residues. V gave up 3 bases and J gave up 3 bases, with 17 bases separating them. Germline V lookup: CDR1 PRHDT, CDR2 FYEKMQ (reference sequence). The CDR3 is CASSFLFRDTDTEAFF. CDR3 coding DNA: TGTGCCAGCAGCTTCCTGTTTCGGGACACCGACACTGAAGCTTTCTTT.

This chain connects TRBV6-1 to TRBJ2-7; D ambiguous. CDR1 MNHNS and CDR2 SASEGT come from the germline V gene. The CDR3 runs to 16 residues. Trimming removed 4 bases at V and 1 base at J, with 17 bases between. In DNA form, the CDR3 reads TGTGCCAGCAGTGTTCTTGGGCTCATTCGTTCCTACGAGCAGTACTTC. It codes for CASSVLGLIRSYEQYF.

The rearrangement uses TRBV25-1 and TRBJ2-3; perhaps TRBD2 as D (7 bases). The CDR3 length is 14 residues. CDR1 MGHDK and CDR2 SYGVNS come from the germline V gene. V lost 4 bases to trimming and J lost 6 bases, with 14 bases between them. This CDR3 reads CASSGGGGLDTQYF. CDR3 coding DNA: TGTGCCAGCAGTGGAGGGGGGGGCCTGGATACGCAGTATTTT.

The V call is TRBV19, the J call TRBJ2-5; 7 nucleotides agree with TRBD2. The V segment lost 3 bases and the J segment 2 bases; nucleotides outside the gene matches: 3. Germline assignment: CDR1 LNHDA and CDR2 SQIVND (reference sequence). This CDR3 comprises 14 residues. In nucleotides, the CDR3 is TGTGCCAGTAGTATTAACGGGGGGCAAGAGACCCAGTACTTC. Its protein product is CASSINGGQETQYF. Looking up the rest from reference TRBV19 and TRBJ2-5 gives the full variable domain: DGGITQSPKYLFRKEGQNVTLSCEQNLNHDAMYWYRQDPGQGLRLIYYSQIVNDFQKGDIAEGYSVSREKKESFPLTVTSAQKNPTAFYLCASSINGGQETQYFGPGTRLLVL.

J is TRBJ2-7 and V is TRBV7-2; tentatively, D is TRBD1 (7 bases). CDR1 is SGHTA, CDR2 FQGNSA, per germline. This CDR3 has 16 amino acids. The V and J ends lost 1 base and 5 bases respectively, with 18 bases between them. The CDR3 spells CASSLVAGQPPDEQYF. For the CDR3, the DNA is TGTGCCAGCAGCTTAGTCGCGGGACAGCCTCCCGACGAGCAGTACTTC.

A note on this clone: Other nucleotide sequences in the sample specify the same CDR3. V usage is TRBV19 and J usage is TRBJ1-1; D perhaps matches TRBD1 (5 bases). V was trimmed by 3 bases and J by 1 base, leaving 9 bases between them. The CDR3 runs to 14 residues. Germline V gene data show CDR1 as LNHDA and CDR2 as SQIVND (reference sequence). The CDR3 protein is CASSIGQGNTEAFF. For the CDR3, the DNA is TGTGCCAGTAGTATCGGTCAGGGGAACACTGAAGCTTTCTTT.

The rearrangement links TRBV6-1 to TRBJ2-5; 7 nucleotides agree with TRBD1. CDR1 and CDR2 (germline): MNHNS, SASEGT. Trimming removed 4 bases from V and 4 bases from J; junction bases left unmatched: 3. This CDR3 has 13 amino acids. The CDR3 loop reads CASSVRQGETQYF. DNA for the CDR3: TGTGCCAGCAGTGTTCGACAGGGAGAGACCCAGTACTTC.

The genes are TRBV18 and TRBJ1-2, with D uncertain. Germline CDR1 reads KGHSH; CDR2 reads LQKENI. The germline V and J ends were trimmed by 4 bases and 2 bases, with 17 bases remaining between them. This CDR3 has 16 amino acids. This CDR3 is CASSLPTRLGNYGYTF. The DNA of the CDR3 is TGTGCCAGCTCACTCCCGACAAGACTAGGAAACTATGGCTACACCTTC.